The entry below describes one T cell receptor beta chain. Its antigen is unknown. This specimen comes from a study of shared clonotypes between healthy human individuals. Study-level findings and limits: Naive CD4 clonotype sharing across several donors was about 5%. It was only blood that was sampled, and tissue repertoires likely differ.

Deletions cut 2 bases from V and 3 bases from J, with 2 bases between. This CDR3 is 12 amino acids long. Looked up from germline, CDR1 is LNHDA and CDR2 is SQIVND (reference sequence). Assay execution took place at the deep level. Some clones are missing from TCRdb's copy, which holds only in-frame ones; the method was immunoSEQ multiplex PCR. Altogether around 370,000 clones are present, around 96% being singletons, with the ten largest covering approximately 0.3%. Specimen: memory CD8+ T cells sorted from blood. The subset denotes: CD45RO+ cells pooled with CCR7-negative TemRA cells. The receptor was derived from a man aged 30 to 39 in good health. V usage is TRBV19 and J usage is TRBJ1-5; D not certain. CDR3 sequence reads: CASSIHNQPQHF. Written as DNA, the CDR3 is TGTGCCAGTAGTATACACAATCAGCCCCAGCATTTT.